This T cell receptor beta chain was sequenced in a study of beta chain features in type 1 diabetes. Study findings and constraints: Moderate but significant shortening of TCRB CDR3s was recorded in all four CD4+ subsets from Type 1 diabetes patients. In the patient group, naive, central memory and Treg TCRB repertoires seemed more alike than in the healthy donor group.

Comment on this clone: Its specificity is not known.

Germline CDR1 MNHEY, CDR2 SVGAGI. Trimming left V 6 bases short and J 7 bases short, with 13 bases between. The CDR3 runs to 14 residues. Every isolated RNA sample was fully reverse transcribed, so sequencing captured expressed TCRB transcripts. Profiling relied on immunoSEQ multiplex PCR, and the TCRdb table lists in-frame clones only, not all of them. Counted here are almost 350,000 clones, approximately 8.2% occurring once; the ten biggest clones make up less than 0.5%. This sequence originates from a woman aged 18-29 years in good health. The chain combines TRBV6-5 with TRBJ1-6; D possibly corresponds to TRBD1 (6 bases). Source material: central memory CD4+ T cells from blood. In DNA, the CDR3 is TGTGCCAGCAGCCCCGGGGGGCCCAATTCACCCCTCCACTTT. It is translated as CASSPGGPNSPLHF.